This is a list of T cell receptor beta chains from one sample in a study of cytomegalovirus exposure and HLA in healthy donors. Measured with immunoSEQ multiplex PCR; TCRdb has only the in-frame clones, and not every one. The sample carries 100,000 to 150,000 clones, roughly four fifths recorded once. The sequenced sample consisted of PBMCs. Every receptor here comes from a boy aged 2-15 years in good health and CMV-seronegative. Both conserved end residues are part of each CDR3. Each record gives: clone size, J gene, V gene, D gene, CDR3 DNA, CDR3 protein. The D gene is left open where the match is weak. A row's size may be missing; if present it is once, few, many or a size class.

clone_size: .; j_call: TRBJ2-1; v_call: TRBV21-1; d_call: .; cdr3_nt: TGTGCCAGCTCGACATTTTTATTGGACAGGGGGAGCAATGAGCAGTTCTTC; cdr3_aa: CASSTFLLDRGSNEQFF
clone_size: .; j_call: TRBJ2-5; v_call: TRBV15; d_call: .; cdr3_nt: TGTGCCACCAGCAGGGGACACCGAGGGGAGACCCAGTACTTC; cdr3_aa: CATSRGHRGETQYF
clone_size: .; j_call: TRBJ2-1; v_call: TRBV10-3; d_call: .; cdr3_nt: TGTGCCATCAGTGAGTCAAGGACTTTAATCCCGTACAATGAGCAGTTCTTC; cdr3_aa: CAISESRTLIPYNEQFF
clone_size: .; j_call: TRBJ2-3; v_call: TRBV5-4; d_call: TRBD1; cdr3_nt: TGTGCCAGCAGCTTGGTCGGTTTGGGGACAGGGGGCGTTCCCCCTGATACGCAGTATTTT; cdr3_aa: CASSLVGLGTGGVPPDTQYF
clone_size: .; j_call: TRBJ1-5; v_call: TRBV5-8; d_call: .; cdr3_nt: TGTGCCAGCAGCCTCCGGGGGGATCAGCCCCAGCATTTT; cdr3_aa: CASSLRGDQPQHF
clone_size: .; j_call: TRBJ1-2; v_call: TRBV30; d_call: TRBD1; cdr3_nt: TGTGCCTGGATTCATGGGGCAGGGGGCGGCTATGGCTACACCTTC; cdr3_aa: CAWIHGAGGGYGYTF
clone_size: once; j_call: TRBJ2-7; v_call: TRBV7-8; d_call: TRBD1; cdr3_nt: TGTGCCAGCAGCTTAGCAAAAGGACAGGATCTCTACGAGCAGTACTTC; cdr3_aa: CASSLAKGQDLYEQYF
clone_size: .; j_call: TRBJ1-5; v_call: TRBV6-1; d_call: .; cdr3_nt: TGTGCCAGCAGTGAAAATAGGCAGGTTCGAGTTCAGCCCCAGCATTTT; cdr3_aa: CASSENRQVRVQPQHF
clone_size: .; j_call: TRBJ2-2; v_call: TRBV6-4; d_call: TRBD1; cdr3_nt: TGTGCCAGCAGTGGGGACAGGGACACCGGGGAGCTGTTTTTT; cdr3_aa: CASSGDRDTGELFF
clone_size: .; j_call: TRBJ2-1; v_call: TRBV4-2; d_call: TRBD2; cdr3_nt: TGTGCCAGCAGCCAAGATGAGGCTAGCGGGAGCAATGAGCAGTTCTTC; cdr3_aa: CASSQDEASGSNEQFF
clone_size: .; j_call: TRBJ2-5; v_call: TRBV7-7; d_call: TRBD1; cdr3_nt: TGTGCTAGCAGCCAGGGGACAGGGAAACAAGAGACCCAGTACTTC; cdr3_aa: CASSQGTGKQETQYF
clone_size: once; j_call: TRBJ1-2; v_call: TRBV27; d_call: .; cdr3_nt: TGTGCCAGCAGTTTGCGGGGGGCTCGAAACTATGGCTACACCTTC; cdr3_aa: CASSLRGARNYGYTF
clone_size: once; j_call: TRBJ2-1; v_call: TRBV2; d_call: TRBD2; cdr3_nt: TGTGCCAGCAGTGTCGTCGGGGGGAAGTACAATGAGCAGTTCTTC; cdr3_aa: CASSVVGGKYNEQFF
clone_size: once; j_call: TRBJ1-4; v_call: TRBV7-2; d_call: TRBD1; cdr3_nt: TGTGCCAGCAGCTTAGACAGGGGAGATGAAAAACTGTTTTTT; cdr3_aa: CASSLDRGDEKLFF
clone_size: .; j_call: TRBJ1-1; v_call: TRBV9; d_call: .; cdr3_nt: TGTGCCAGCAGCTCGGACAGCTTGGTCACTGAAGCTTTCTTT; cdr3_aa: CASSSDSLVTEAFF
clone_size: .; j_call: TRBJ1-5; v_call: TRBV7-9; d_call: .; cdr3_nt: TGTGCCAGCAGCTTAGGCGGGGGAAGGTGGGACAATCAGCCCCAGCATTTT; cdr3_aa: CASSLGGGRWDNQPQHF
clone_size: .; j_call: TRBJ2-5; v_call: TRBV4-1; d_call: TRBD1; cdr3_nt: TGCGCCAGCAGCTCGCTGGCAGGGGGCCGGGAGACCCAGTACTTC; cdr3_aa: CASSSLAGGRETQYF
clone_size: .; j_call: TRBJ1-1; v_call: TRBV19; d_call: .; cdr3_nt: TGTGCCAGTAGTAGTGTTTGGAGATCAAACACTGAAGCTTTCTTT; cdr3_aa: CASSSVWRSNTEAFF
clone_size: once; j_call: TRBJ1-2; v_call: TRBV25-1; d_call: TRBD1; cdr3_nt: TGTGCCAGCAGTGGTGACAGGGAAGGCTACACCTTC; cdr3_aa: CASSGDREGYTF
clone_size: .; j_call: TRBJ2-1; v_call: TRBV28; d_call: TRBD2; cdr3_nt: TGTGCCAGCAGTGTCCCGCGGGAGGTTCCCTACAATGAGCAGTTCTTC; cdr3_aa: CASSVPREVPYNEQFF
clone_size: few; j_call: TRBJ2-7; v_call: TRBV6-6; d_call: .; cdr3_nt: TGTGCCAGCAGTTACTCCCAGGGCCGCGAGCAGTACTTC; cdr3_aa: CASSYSQGREQYF
clone_size: .; j_call: TRBJ1-6; v_call: TRBV27; d_call: .; cdr3_nt: TGTGCCAGCAGCTACTACCAGCATTCACCCCTCCACTTT; cdr3_aa: CASSYYQHSPLHF
clone_size: .; j_call: TRBJ1-2; v_call: TRBV15; d_call: .; cdr3_nt: TGTGCCACCAGCAGAGACAGGGACTTGGGCTACACCTTC; cdr3_aa: CATSRDRDLGYTF
clone_size: .; j_call: TRBJ2-6; v_call: TRBV19; d_call: .; cdr3_nt: TGTGCCAGTATGGTTGACAGAGTATTCTCTGGGGCCAACGTCCTGACTTTC; cdr3_aa: CASMVDRVFSGANVLTF
clone_size: once; j_call: TRBJ2-1; v_call: TRBV11-2; d_call: .; cdr3_nt: TGTGCCAGCAGTCCAAGAAGAGACACCGCGATCAATGAGCAGTTCTTC; cdr3_aa: CASSPRRDTAINEQFF
clone_size: .; j_call: TRBJ2-1; v_call: TRBV5-6; d_call: .; cdr3_nt: TGTGCCAGCAGCGTCGTAGGGGGTACCTACAATGAGCAGTTCTTC; cdr3_aa: CASSVVGGTYNEQFF
clone_size: .; j_call: TRBJ1-2; v_call: TRBV7-6; d_call: TRBD1; cdr3_nt: TGTGCCAGCAGCCCCGGGACAGGGGCTTCTGGCTACACCTTC; cdr3_aa: CASSPGTGASGYTF
clone_size: .; j_call: TRBJ1-5; v_call: TRBV7-9; d_call: .; cdr3_nt: TGTGCCAGCAGCTTAGCGCCCAGCGATCAGCCCCAGCATTTT; cdr3_aa: CASSLAPSDQPQHF
clone_size: .; j_call: TRBJ2-2; v_call: TRBV7-2; d_call: TRBD2; cdr3_nt: TGTGCCAGCAGCTTAGCCTGGACTAGCGGGAACACCGGGGAGCTGTTTTTT; cdr3_aa: CASSLAWTSGNTGELFF
clone_size: .; j_call: TRBJ2-1; v_call: TRBV9; d_call: TRBD2; cdr3_nt: TGTGCCAGCAGCGTATTTAGCGGGGGGGTCCGCGATGAGCAGTTCTTC; cdr3_aa: CASSVFSGGVRDEQFF
clone_size: .; j_call: TRBJ2-3; v_call: TRBV12-5; d_call: .; cdr3_nt: TGTGCTAGTGGTTTGTTCAGACAAAGCACAGATACGCAGTATTTT; cdr3_aa: CASGLFRQSTDTQYF
clone_size: .; j_call: TRBJ2-2; v_call: TRBV5-6; d_call: .; cdr3_nt: TGTGCCAGCAGCCCCAGGGACACCGGGGAGCTGTTTTTT; cdr3_aa: CASSPRDTGELFF
clone_size: few; j_call: TRBJ2-5; v_call: TRBV4-2; d_call: .; cdr3_nt: TGTGCCAGCAGCCAAGATGGAGACTACCTCCAAGAGACCCAGTACTTC; cdr3_aa: CASSQDGDYLQETQYF
clone_size: once; j_call: TRBJ1-6; v_call: TRBV9; d_call: .; cdr3_nt: TGTGCCAGCAGCCCTCGGGACATCAATTCACCCCTCCACTTT; cdr3_aa: CASSPRDINSPLHF
clone_size: once; j_call: TRBJ2-5; v_call: TRBV11-2; d_call: TRBD1; cdr3_nt: TGTGCCAGCAGCTTGCCGGACAGGGAAGAGACCCAGTACTTC; cdr3_aa: CASSLPDREETQYF
clone_size: few; j_call: TRBJ2-7; v_call: TRBV23-1; d_call: TRBD1; cdr3_nt: TGCGCCAGCAATGACAGGGTGTACGAGCAGTACTTC; cdr3_aa: CASNDRVYEQYF